This T cell receptor beta chain is from a study of blood T cell repertoires in COVID-19. The wider study: T cells, B-cell-depleted T cells, or PBMCs provided the cDNA or gDNA that served as material.

Clones were read by immunoSEQ multiplex PCR, and TCRdb kept only the in-frame ones, dropping some. The sample has 300,000 to 400,000 clones, around 90% seen once. The sequencing input was peripheral blood. The origin of this receptor is a man under 40 with COVID-19, enrolled during active disease.

The CDR3 DNA is TGTGCCAGCAAAGCGGGAGAGAGCACAGATACGCAGTATTTT. This translates into CASKAGESTDTQYF. The chain has TRBV28 and TRBJ2-3; 8 nucleotides agree with TRBD2. The CDR3 consists of 14 residues. Germline lookup yields CDR1 MDHEN and CDR2 SYDVKM. V gave up 7 bases and J gave up 0 bases; unmatched junction bases: 3.